This note documents a single T cell receptor (beta chain) sequence. This specimen comes from a study of blood T cell repertoires in COVID-19. Generated by immunoSEQ multiplex PCR, the TCRdb table keeps only in-frame clones and is missing some. The table has hundreds of thousands of clones, 75% to 90% seen once. The sequencing sample was made of peripheral blood. This TCR was sampled from a woman between 18 and 29 years old with acute or convalescent COVID-19.

DNA of the CDR3: TGTGCCAGCAGCCAACGGCCCGGCGAGCAGGGAAAACTGTTTTTT. As protein: CASSQRPGEQGKLFF. The chain employs TRBV3-1 (or the pseudogene TRBV3-2) and TRBJ1-4; a possible D gene is TRBD1 (5 bases). The V gene's germline CDR1 is LGHDT and CDR2 YNNKEL (reference sequence). Trimming stripped 2 bases from V and 10 bases from J, with 17 bases between. The CDR3 has 15 amino acids.